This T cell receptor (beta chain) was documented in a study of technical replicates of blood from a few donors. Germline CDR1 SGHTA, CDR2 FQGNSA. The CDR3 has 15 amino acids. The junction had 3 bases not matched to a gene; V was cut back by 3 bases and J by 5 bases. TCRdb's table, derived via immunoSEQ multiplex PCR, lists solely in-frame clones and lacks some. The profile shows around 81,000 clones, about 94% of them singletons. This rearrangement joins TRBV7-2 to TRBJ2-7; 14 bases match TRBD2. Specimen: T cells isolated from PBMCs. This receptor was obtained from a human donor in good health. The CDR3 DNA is TGTGCCAGCAGCTTGGGACTAGCGGGAGAAAACGAGCAGTACTTC. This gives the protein CASSLGLAGENEQYF.